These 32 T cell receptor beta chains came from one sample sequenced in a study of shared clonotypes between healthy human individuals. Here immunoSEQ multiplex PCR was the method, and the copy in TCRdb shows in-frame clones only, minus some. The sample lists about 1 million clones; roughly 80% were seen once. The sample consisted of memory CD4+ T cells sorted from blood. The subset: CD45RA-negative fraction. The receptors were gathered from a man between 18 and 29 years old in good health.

The CDR3 DNA reads as TGTGCCAGCAGTTCGGGTGGACAGCCCTACAATGAGCAGTTCTTC. It specifies CASSSGGQPYNEQFF. This chain uses TRBV6-1 with TRBJ2-1; D is possibly TRBD1 (6 bases). The V end was cut by 5 bases, the J end by 2 bases, with 13 bases between. CDR1 and CDR2 from the germline V gene are MNHNS and SASEGT. The CDR3 contains 15 residues.

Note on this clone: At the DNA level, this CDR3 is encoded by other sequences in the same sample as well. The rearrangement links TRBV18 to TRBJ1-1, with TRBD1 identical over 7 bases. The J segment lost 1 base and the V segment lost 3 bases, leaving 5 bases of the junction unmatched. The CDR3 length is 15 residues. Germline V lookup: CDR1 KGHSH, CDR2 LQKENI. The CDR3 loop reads CASSPRTGENTEAFF. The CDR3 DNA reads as TGTGCCAGCTCACCCAGGACAGGCGAGAACACTGAAGCTTTCTTT.

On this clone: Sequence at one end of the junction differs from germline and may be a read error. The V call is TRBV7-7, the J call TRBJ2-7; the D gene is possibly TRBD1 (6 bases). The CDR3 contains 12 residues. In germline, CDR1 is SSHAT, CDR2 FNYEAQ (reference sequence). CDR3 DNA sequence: TGTGCTAGCAGCGGAACAGGGACCGAGCAGTACTTC. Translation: CASSGTGTEQYF.

CDR3 bases: TGTGCCAGCAGCGTGAGTAGCGGGAGGGCGGGATACAATGAGCAGTTCTTC. This sequence encodes CASSVSSGRAGYNEQFF. This rearrangement joins TRBV9 to TRBJ2-1; 11 bases line up with TRBD2. V shed 2 bases, J shed 4 bases, and the junction held 8 bases outside the gene matches. The germline V gene encodes CDR1 SGDLS and CDR2 YYNGEE. The CDR3 has 17 amino acids.

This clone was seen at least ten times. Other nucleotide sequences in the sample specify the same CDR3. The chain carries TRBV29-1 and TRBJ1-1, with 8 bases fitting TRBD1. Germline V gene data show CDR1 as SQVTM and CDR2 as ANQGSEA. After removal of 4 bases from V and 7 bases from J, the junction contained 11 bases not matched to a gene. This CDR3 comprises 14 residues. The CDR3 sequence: CSVVQGAHLGEAFF. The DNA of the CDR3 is TGCAGCGTTGTGCAGGGGGCGCATTTAGGTGAAGCTTTCTTT.

This chain's CDR3 is CASTPSGQGPSGANVLTF. For the CDR3, the DNA is TGTGCCAGTACCCCGTCGGGACAGGGTCCCTCTGGGGCCAACGTCCTGACTTTC. The chain carries TRBV19 and TRBJ2-6; TRBD1 agrees at 9 bases. V lost 7 bases to trimming and J lost 0 bases; unmatched junction nucleotides: 10. The CDR3 is 18 amino acids. CDR1 is LNHDA and CDR2 is SQIVND in the germline V gene (reference sequence).

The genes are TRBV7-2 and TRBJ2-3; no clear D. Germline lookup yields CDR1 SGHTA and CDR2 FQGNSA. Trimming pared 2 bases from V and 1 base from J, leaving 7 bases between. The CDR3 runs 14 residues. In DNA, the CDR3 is TGTGCCAGCAGCTTACGACCAGGCACAGATACGCAGTATTTT. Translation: CASSLRPGTDTQYF.

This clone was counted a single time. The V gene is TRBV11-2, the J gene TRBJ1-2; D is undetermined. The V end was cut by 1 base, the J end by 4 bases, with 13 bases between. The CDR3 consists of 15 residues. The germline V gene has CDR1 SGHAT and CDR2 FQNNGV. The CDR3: CASSLGEAGGYGYTF. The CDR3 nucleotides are TGTGCCAGCAGCTTAGGGGAAGCAGGAGGCTATGGCTACACCTTC.

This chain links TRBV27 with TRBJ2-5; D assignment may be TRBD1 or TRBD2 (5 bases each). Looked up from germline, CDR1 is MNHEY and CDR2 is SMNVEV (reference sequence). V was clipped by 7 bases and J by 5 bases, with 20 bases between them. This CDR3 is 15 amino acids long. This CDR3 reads CASTTEGYGWETQYF. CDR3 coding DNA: TGTGCCAGCACCACTGAGGGGTACGGATGGGAGACCCAGTACTTC.

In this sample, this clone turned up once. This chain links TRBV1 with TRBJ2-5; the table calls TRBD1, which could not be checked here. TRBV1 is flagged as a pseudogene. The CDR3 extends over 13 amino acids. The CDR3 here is CTQRSTGFGEQYF. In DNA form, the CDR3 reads TGCACCCAGAGGTCGACAGGGTTTGGTGAGCAGTACTTC.

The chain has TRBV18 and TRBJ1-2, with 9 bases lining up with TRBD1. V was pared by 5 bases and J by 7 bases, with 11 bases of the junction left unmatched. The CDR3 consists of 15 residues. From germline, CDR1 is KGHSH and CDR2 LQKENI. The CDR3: CASSSRDREVSGYTF. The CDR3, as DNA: TGTGCCAGCTCATCCCGGGACAGGGAAGTAAGTGGCTACACCTTC.

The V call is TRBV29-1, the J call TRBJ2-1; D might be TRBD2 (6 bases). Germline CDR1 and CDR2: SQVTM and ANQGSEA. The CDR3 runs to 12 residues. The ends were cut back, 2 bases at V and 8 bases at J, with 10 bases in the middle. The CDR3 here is CSVELAIDEQFF. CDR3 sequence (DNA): TGCAGCGTTGAACTAGCGATCGATGAGCAGTTCTTC.

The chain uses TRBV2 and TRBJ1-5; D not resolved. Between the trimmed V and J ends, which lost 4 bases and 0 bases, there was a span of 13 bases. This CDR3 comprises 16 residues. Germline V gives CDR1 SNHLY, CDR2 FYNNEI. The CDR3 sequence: CASSGGRSSSNQPQHF. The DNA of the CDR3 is TGTGCCAGCAGTGGTGGACGGAGCAGTAGCAATCAGCCCCAGCATTTT. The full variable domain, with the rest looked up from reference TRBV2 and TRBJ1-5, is EPEVTQTPSHQVTQMGQEVILRCVPISNHLYFYWYRQILGQKVEFLVSFYNNEISEKSEIFDDQFSVERPDGSNFTLKIRSTKLEDSAMYFCASSGGRSSSNQPQHFGDGTRLSIL.

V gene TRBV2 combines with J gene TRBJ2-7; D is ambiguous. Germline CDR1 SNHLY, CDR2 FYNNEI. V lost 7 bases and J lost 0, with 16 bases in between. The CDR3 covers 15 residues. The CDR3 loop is CASTPLAPSSYEQYF. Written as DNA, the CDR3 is TGTGCCAGCACCCCACTCGCCCCCAGCTCCTACGAGCAGTACTTC. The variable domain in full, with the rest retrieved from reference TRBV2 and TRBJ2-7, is EPEVTQTPSHQVTQMGQEVILRCVPISNHLYFYWYRQILGQKVEFLVSFYNNEISEKSEIFDDQFSVERPDGSNFTLKIRSTKLEDSAMYFCASTPLAPSSYEQYFGPGTRLTVT.

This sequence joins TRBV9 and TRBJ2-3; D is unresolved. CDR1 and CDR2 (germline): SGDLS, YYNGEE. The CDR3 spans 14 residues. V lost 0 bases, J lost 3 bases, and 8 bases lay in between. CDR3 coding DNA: TGTGCCAGCAGCGTAGTTCAAGGAACAGATACGCAGTATTTT. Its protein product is CASSVVQGTDTQYF.

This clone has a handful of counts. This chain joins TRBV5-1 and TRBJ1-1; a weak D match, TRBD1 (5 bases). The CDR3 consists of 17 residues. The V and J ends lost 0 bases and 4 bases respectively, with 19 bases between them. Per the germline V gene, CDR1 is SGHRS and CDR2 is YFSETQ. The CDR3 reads CASSLESGGWGITEAFF. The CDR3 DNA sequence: TGCGCCAGCAGCTTGGAATCGGGCGGGTGGGGGATCACTGAAGCTTTCTTT. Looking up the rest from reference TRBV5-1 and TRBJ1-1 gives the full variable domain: KAGVTQTPRYLIKTRGQQVTLSCSPISGHRSVSWYQQTPGQGLQFLFEYFSETQRNKGNFPGRFSGRQFSNSRSEMNVSTLELGDSALYLCASSLESGGWGITEAFFGQGTRLTVV.

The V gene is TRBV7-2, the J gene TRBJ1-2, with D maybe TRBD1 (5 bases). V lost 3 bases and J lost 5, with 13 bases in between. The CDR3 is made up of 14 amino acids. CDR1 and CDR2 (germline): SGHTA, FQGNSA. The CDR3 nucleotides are TGTGCCAGCAGCTTGAACTTAGGGGAGTATGGCTACACCTTC. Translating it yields CASSLNLGEYGYTF. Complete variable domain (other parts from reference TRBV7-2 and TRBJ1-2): GAGVSQSPSNKVTEKGKDVELRCDPISGHTALYWYRQSLGQGLEFLIYFQGNSAPDKSGLPSDRFSAERTGGSVSTLTIQRTQQEDSAVYLCASSLNLGEYGYTFGSGTRLTVV.

This CDR3 reads CAWSVQASQPQHF. The CDR3 bases are TGTGCCTGGAGTGTACAGGCGAGCCAGCCCCAGCATTTT. The rearrangement joins TRBV30 to TRBJ1-5; D perhaps matches TRBD1 (5 bases). Trimming took 0 bases from V and 7 from J, leaving 10 bases between them. The CDR3 has 13 residues. Germline V gives CDR1 GTSNPN, CDR2 SVGIG (reference sequence).

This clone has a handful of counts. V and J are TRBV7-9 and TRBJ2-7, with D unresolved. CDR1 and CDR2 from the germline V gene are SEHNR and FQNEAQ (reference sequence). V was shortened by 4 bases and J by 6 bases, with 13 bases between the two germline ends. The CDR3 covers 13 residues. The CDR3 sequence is CASSSQQLLEQYF. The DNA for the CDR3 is TGTGCCAGCAGCTCCCAACAGCTACTCGAGCAGTACTTC.

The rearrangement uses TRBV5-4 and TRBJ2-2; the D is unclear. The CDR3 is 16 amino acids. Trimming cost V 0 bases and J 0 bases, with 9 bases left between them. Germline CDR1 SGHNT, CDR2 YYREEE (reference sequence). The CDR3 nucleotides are TGTGCCAGCAGCTTGGCCAAGGGTACGAACACCGGGGAGCTGTTTTTT. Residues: CASSLAKGTNTGELFF.

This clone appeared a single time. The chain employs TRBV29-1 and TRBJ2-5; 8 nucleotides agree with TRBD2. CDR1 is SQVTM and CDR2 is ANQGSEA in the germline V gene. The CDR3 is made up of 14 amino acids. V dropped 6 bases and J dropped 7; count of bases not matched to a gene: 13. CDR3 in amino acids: CSVAPGLGLGTQYF. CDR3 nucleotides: TGCAGCGTCGCACCGGGACTAGGGTTGGGGACCCAGTACTTC.

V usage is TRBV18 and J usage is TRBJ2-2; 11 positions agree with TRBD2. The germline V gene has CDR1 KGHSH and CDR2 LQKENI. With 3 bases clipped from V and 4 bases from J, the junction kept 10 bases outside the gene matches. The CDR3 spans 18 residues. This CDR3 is CASSPPSASGGSTGELFF. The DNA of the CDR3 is TGTGCCAGCTCACCCCCATCGGCTAGCGGGGGGAGCACCGGGGAGCTGTTTTTT. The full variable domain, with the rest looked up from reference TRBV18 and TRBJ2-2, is NAGVMQNPRHLVRRRGQEARLRCSPMKGHSHVYWYRQLPEEGLKFMVYLQKENIIDESGMPKERFSAEFPKEGPSILRIQQVVRGDSAAYFCASSPPSASGGSTGELFFGEGSRLTVL.

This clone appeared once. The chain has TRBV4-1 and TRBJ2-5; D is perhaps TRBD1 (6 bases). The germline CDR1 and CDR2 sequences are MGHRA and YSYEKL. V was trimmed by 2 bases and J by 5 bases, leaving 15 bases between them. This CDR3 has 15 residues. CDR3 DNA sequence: TGCGCCAGCAGCCAACTGGCAGGGGATGGTGAGACCCAGTACTTC. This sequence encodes CASSQLAGDGETQYF.

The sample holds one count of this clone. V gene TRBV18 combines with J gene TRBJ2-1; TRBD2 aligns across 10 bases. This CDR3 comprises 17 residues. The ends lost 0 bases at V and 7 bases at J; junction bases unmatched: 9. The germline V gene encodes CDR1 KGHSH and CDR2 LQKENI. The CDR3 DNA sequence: TGTGCCAGCTCACCACCTTTTTCTAGCGGGAGAAAAAATGAGCAGTTCTTC. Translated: CASSPPFSSGRKNEQFF.

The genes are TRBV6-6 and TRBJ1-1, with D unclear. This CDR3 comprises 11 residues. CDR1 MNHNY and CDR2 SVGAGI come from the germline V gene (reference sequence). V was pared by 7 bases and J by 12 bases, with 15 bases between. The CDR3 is CASTLGRSSFF. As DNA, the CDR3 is TGTGCCAGCACTTTGGGTCGGTCGTCTTTCTTT.

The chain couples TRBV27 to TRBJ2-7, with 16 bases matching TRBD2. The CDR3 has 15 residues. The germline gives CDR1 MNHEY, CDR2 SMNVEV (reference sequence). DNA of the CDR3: TGTGCAAGTGGGACTAGCGGGGGGGCCGGGAACGAGCAGTACTTC. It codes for CASGTSGGAGNEQYF.

The CDR3 protein is CASSPYPPGTSSYNEQFF. CDR3 sequence (DNA): TGTGCCAGCAGCCCGTACCCCCCCGGGACAAGCTCCTACAATGAGCAGTTCTTC. The chain recombines TRBV7-9 with TRBJ2-1; a weak D match, TRBD1 (6 bases). Germline CDR1 reads SEHNR; CDR2 reads FQNEAQ (reference sequence). The CDR3 sequence is 18 residues long. The germline V and J ends were trimmed by 5 bases and 0 bases, with 20 bases remaining between them.

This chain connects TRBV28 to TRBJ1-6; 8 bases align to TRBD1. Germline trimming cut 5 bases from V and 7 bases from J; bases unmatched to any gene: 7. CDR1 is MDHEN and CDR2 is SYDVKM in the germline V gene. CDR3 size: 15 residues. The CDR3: CASSPNGQGNSPLHF. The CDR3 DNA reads TGTGCCAGCAGTCCCAACGGACAGGGAAATTCACCCCTCCACTTT.

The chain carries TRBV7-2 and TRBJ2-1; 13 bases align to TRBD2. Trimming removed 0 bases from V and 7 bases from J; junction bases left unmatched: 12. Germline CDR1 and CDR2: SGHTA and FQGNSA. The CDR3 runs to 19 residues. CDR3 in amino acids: CASSLAPRGLAGRTNEQFF. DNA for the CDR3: TGTGCCAGCAGCTTAGCGCCCCGGGGACTAGCGGGAAGAACAAATGAGCAGTTCTTC. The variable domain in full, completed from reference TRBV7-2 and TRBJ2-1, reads GAGVSQSPSNKVTEKGKDVELRCDPISGHTALYWYRQSLGQGLEFLIYFQGNSAPDKSGLPSDRFSAERTGGSVSTLTIQRTQQEDSAVYLCASSLAPRGLAGRTNEQFFGPGTRLTVL.

This CDR3 is CASSLSGTGSSYEQYF. Written as DNA, the CDR3 is TGTGCCAGCAGTTTATCCGGGACAGGGAGCTCCTACGAGCAGTACTTC. The V and J genes are TRBV27 and TRBJ2-7; 9 bases match TRBD1. In germline, CDR1 is MNHEY, CDR2 SMNVEV (reference sequence). Unmatched junction bases numbered 3, after V lost 0 bases and J lost 0 bases. The CDR3 spans 16 residues.

CDR3 sequence (DNA): TGTGCCAGCAGCTCGCCCCCAATGAACACTGAAGCTTTCTTT. Translation gives CASSSPPMNTEAFF. The chain is built from TRBV5-4 and TRBJ1-1; D is uncertain. Germline lookup yields CDR1 SGHNT and CDR2 YYREEE (reference sequence). CDR3 length: 14 amino acids. The V end lost 3 bases, the J end lost 0 bases, and 9 bases lay between the germline ends.

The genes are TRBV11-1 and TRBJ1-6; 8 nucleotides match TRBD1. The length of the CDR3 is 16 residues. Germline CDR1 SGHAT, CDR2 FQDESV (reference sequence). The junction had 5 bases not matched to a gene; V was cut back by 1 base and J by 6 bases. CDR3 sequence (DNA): TGTGCCAGCAGCTTAGGCGGACAGGGAGGTAATTCACCCCTCCACTTT. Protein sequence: CASSLGGQGGNSPLHF.